This T cell receptor beta chain was captured by sequencing in a study of T-cell memory formation after mild COVID-19. Turning to the study itself: Across donors, TCR clusters were largely donor specific.

It was 5'RACE with constant-segment primers that produced the TCR alpha and TCR beta cDNA libraries, which carried sample barcodes and UMIs. TCRdb re-derived calls from the 5' RACE reads in MiXCR, one entry per CDR3 protein. The sample contains roughly 300,000 distinct CDR3 sequences, roughly 13% of which appear only once. General observations from the study: While clones contracting from day 15 to 85 were balanced between CD4 and CD8, later expanders leaned CD4+. Confirmation of SARS-CoV-2 specificity was lacking for second-wave clones peaking day 37.

In germline, CDR1 is MNHEY, CDR2 SVGAGI. CDR3 size: 16 residues. After removal of 6 bases from V and 9 bases from J, the junction contained 19 bases not matched to a gene. Details on this clonotype: As yet, its antigen is unknown.

Material: PBMCs or a T cell subset sorted from them (not recorded which). V and J are TRBV6-5 and TRBJ2-5; TRBD1 aligns across 7 bases. The source of this sequence is a man in his late teens or twenties who had mild COVID-19 (a few samples of this study predate the infection). Cell type and time point are not known. CDR3 in amino acids: CASRPWSPSGQRSQYF. The CDR3 DNA sequence: TGTGCCAGCAGACCCTGGTCGCCGTCGGGACAGAGGTCCCAGTACTTC.